This TCR beta chain was sequenced for a study of Graves' ophthalmopathy and Graves' hyperthyroidism (dated by TCRdb to 2017 to 2018). Some background on the complete study: Peripheral blood was collected before any treatment was given, at the time of initial diagnosis. TCR beta repertoire signatures were used to distinguish Graves' ophthalmopathy from Graves' hyperthyroidism and to predict progression to ophthalmopathy. In total, around 140 blood samples were TCR-sequenced: some 40 ophthalmopathy, under 80 hyperthyroidism and approximately 17 hyperthyroidism-to-ophthalmopathy patients. A discovery set of 100 or so patients (43 ophthalmopathy, under 65 stable hyperthyroidism) was enrolled to explore V-J signatures distinguishing ophthalmopathy from hyperthyroidism. An independent validation cohort comprised 18 hyperthyroidism patients and 15 to 17 patients who later progressed from hyperthyroidism to ophthalmopathy. In five or six hyperthyroidism patients, the T-cell repertoire of thyroid tissue was compared with the T-cell repertoire of blood. After sampling, hyperthyroidism patients received methimazole starting at 30 mg daily, and ophthalmopathy patients received high-dose intravenous methylprednisolone. The roughly 99 discovery patients were divided at random into training and test sets in a 7:3 ratio. General findings and caveats noted by the study authors: In cross-validation, the 13-signature model distinguished ophthalmopathy from stable hyperthyroidism with less than 90% sensitivity and around 83% specificity, while in the test set the corresponding values were about 80% and 75%. In validation, the model predicted ophthalmopathy progression with 55% to 71% sensitivity and roughly 72% specificity; roughly 12 predicted patients were CT-confirmed with GO in a median of 6.5 months. Most expanded thyroid clonotypes with frequency above 0.001 were also detected in blood, suggesting blood repertoires may reflect the thyroid immune response. No statistical method was used to set the sample size in advance, and the investigators knew which group each participant was assigned to.

This clonotype has a count of ten or more. Its antigen remains undetermined. Base-call qualities are not available, and no considerably larger clone is one nucleotide away. A patient counted as having stable hyperthyroidism if there was no progression to ophthalmopathy within 18 months of follow-up. Hyperthyroidism patients were newly diagnosed, were aged 18 to 65 years, and had a disease duration under 2 months. Patients were excluded if they had other autoimmune diseases, uncontrolled infections, pregnancy or lactation. Clinical symptoms, serum thyroxine, TRAb, thyroid ultrasound and orbital computed tomography formed the basis of the diagnosis. Using Ficoll-Paque density gradient centrifugation, PBMCs were isolated from about 9.4 ml of fresh peripheral blood. Trizol reagent was used to extract the total RNA, and its quality was then checked on an Agilent 2100 Bioanalyzer. TCR beta CDR3 regions were amplified from RNA transcripts for repertoire sequencing. HTBI primers and the Qiagen OneStep RT-PCR kit were used in a first-round RT-PCR, which was followed by a second-round multiplex PCR, size selection and purification. The libraries underwent paired-end sequencing with 100 bp reads on an Illumina HiSeq2000. Per the authors' processing: SOAPnuke was used to process the reads, throwing out any read that had adapters, had uncalled bases, had a mean Phred below 15, or lacked an exact constant-primer or identifier match. COPE v1.2.5 was used to merge the high-quality paired reads. Each unique nucleotide sequence was defined as a clonotype, and clonotypes were aligned to IMGT TRB V, D and J references with MiTCR v1.1. Only V-J combinations with frequency above 0.0001 were analysed, covering over 98% of repertoires. For each V-J combination, a TCR clonal expansion and chaos score was defined as F50 clonal expansion divided by the chaos observed in the TCRdist matrix. Welch's t-statistics and random forest were used to reduce the features to about 12 V-J combinations, which were then used as input to a naive Bayes classifier. Thyroid-blood repertoire similarity was quantified with the Morisita-Horn index. The public reads were reprocessed in TCRdb via fastp at Q25 and MiXCR, keeping in-frame beta chains. Merged by CDR3 protein, the rows form single entries marked with the most common genes and DNA. TCRdb, not the original authors, processed these V and J calls. The sample table shows 350,000 to 400,000 distinct CDR3 sequences, and less than 20% are seen once. The leading ten clones occupy approximately 7% of the sample.

The sequence was obtained from a woman in her late teens or twenties with stable Graves' hyperthyroidism. Donor details come from another sample of the same person, matched by shared clones. Sequencing was performed on peripheral blood.

The CDR3 protein: CASSLSGLAPVDEQYF. The DNA sequence follows: TGTGCCAGCAGCTTGTCCGGACTAGCCCCGGTCGACGAGCAGTACTTC. The chain links TRBV5-4 with TRBJ2-7; 8 bases in the middle match TRBD2. As encoded in the germline V gene (reference sequence), CDR1 is SGHNT while CDR2 is YYREEE. The CDR3 holds 16 amino acids from the cysteine to the phenylalanine. Here the CDR3 DNA is all that survives: 48 bases in frame from base 1. The V end gives up 1 base and the J end 5 bases, leaving 11 bases in the junction not matched to a gene. The variable domain in full, with residues beyond the CDR3 obtained from the reference TRBV5-4 and TRBJ2-7 genes, is ETGVTQSPTHLIKTRGQQVTLRCSSQSGHNTVSWYQQALGQGPQFIFQYYREEENGRGNFPPRFSGLQFPNYSSELNVNALELDDSALYLCASSLSGLAPVDEQYFGPGTRLTVT.